This is a list of T cell receptor beta chains from one sample in a study of cytotoxic CD8 clonotypes in ibrutinib-treated CLL. Sequencing used immunoSEQ multiplex PCR; TCRdb keeps in-frame clones, though not all of them. The sample holds fewer than 400,000 clones; 67% are singletons and the top ten take roughly 6%. The sequencing used PBMCs, collected after 36 months of ibrutinib treatment. These receptors all stem from a human donor with chronic lymphocytic leukemia. CDR3s include the opening cysteine and the closing phenylalanine or tryptophan. The D gene is left open where the match is weak. Not every row has a clone size; where given, it reads once, few, many or a size class.

NA,TRBV7-9,TRBJ1-4,TRBD1,TGTGCCAGCAGCTGGGGACAGGGGGCAACTAATGAAAAACTGTTTTTT,CASSWGQGATNEKLFF
NA,TRBV5-5,TRBJ2-7,NA,TGTGCCAGCAGCTTAGGCTTGCGTTCGGTGAGAAACTACGAGCAGTACTTC,CASSLGLRSVRNYEQYF
once,TRBV11-1,TRBJ2-1,TRBD2,TGTGCCAGCAGCTTACTAGCGGGGGGGCGGAATGAGCAGTTCTTC,CASSLLAGGRNEQFF
NA,TRBV5-1,TRBJ2-7,TRBD2,TGCGCCAGCAGCTTGGCGACTAGCGGGGGGACCCCCTCCTACGAGCAGTACTTC,CASSLATSGGTPSYEQYF
NA,TRBV6-1,TRBJ2-7,TRBD1,TGTGCCAGCAGTGAAACCTGGACAGGGTCCTACGAGCAGTACTTC,CASSETWTGSYEQYF
NA,TRBV4-1,TRBJ2-3,NA,TGCGCCAGCAGCCCCGTCCCCCGGGGGATGACAGATACGCAGTATTTT,CASSPVPRGMTDTQYF
few,TRBV5-1,TRBJ1-5,TRBD1,TGCGCCAGCAGCTTGGGGGACAGAAGAAATCAGCCCCAGCATTTT,CASSLGDRRNQPQHF
NA,TRBV2,TRBJ1-3,NA,TGTGCCAGCAGTGAATCGTTAAACTCTGGAAACACCATATATTTT,CASSESLNSGNTIYF
few,TRBV4-1,TRBJ2-7,TRBD1,TGCGCCAGCAGCAGAACCGACAGGGTCGAGCAGTACTTC,CASSRTDRVEQYF
NA,TRBV15,TRBJ1-5,TRBD1,TGTGCCACCAGCAGAGCACAGGGGGCACGCAATCAGCCCCAGCATTTT,CATSRAQGARNQPQHF
NA,TRBV11-3,TRBJ1-4,NA,TGTGCCAGCAGCTTAGACCGAGACACGGGCCCTGATGAAAAACTGTTTTTT,CASSLDRDTGPDEKLFF
few,TRBV4-2,TRBJ2-7,NA,TGTGCCAGCAGCCAAGATCTGGGCGGCCCCTACGAGCAGTACTTC,CASSQDLGGPYEQYF
NA,TRBV19,TRBJ2-7,TRBD1,TGTGCCAGTAGTACGCCGGGACAGACCTACGAGCAGTACTTC,CASSTPGQTYEQYF
NA,TRBV2,TRBJ2-2,NA,TGTGCCAGCAGTATGCACACCGGGGAGCTGTTTTTT,CASSMHTGELFF
NA,TRBV19,TRBJ2-7,TRBD2,TGTGCCAGTAGTATTCCGGGACTAGCGGTCTACGAGCAGTACTTC,CASSIPGLAVYEQYF
NA,TRBV5-1,TRBJ2-1,NA,TGCGCCAGCAGCTTGAGTACTTACAATGAGCAGTTCTTC,CASSLSTYNEQFF
NA,TRBV18,TRBJ2-2,NA,TGTGCCAGCTCACCACGCCAGGGACTGGACACCGGGGAGCTGTTTTTT,CASSPRQGLDTGELFF
NA,TRBV5-1,TRBJ1-4,NA,TGCGCCAGCAGCTTGGCAGACAGGACTGATGAAAAACTGTTTTTT,CASSLADRTDEKLFF
NA,TRBV19,TRBJ1-5,TRBD1,TGTGCCAGTACCGGACAGGGGAATCAGCCCCAGCATTTT,CASTGQGNQPQHF
NA,TRBV7-2,TRBJ2-2,NA,TGTGCCAGCAGCTTAGCTGCCTCGGACCCATACTTCGGAAGGTACACCGGGGAGCTGTTTTTT,CASSLAASDPYFGRYTGELFF
NA,TRBV5-1,TRBJ2-3,TRBD2,TGCGCCAGCAGTTTCGGACTAGCGGGAGTGGATACGCAGTATTTT,CASSFGLAGVDTQYF
NA,TRBV2,TRBJ2-3,NA,TGTGCCAGCAGGGCCCGGGCCGCCGCCACAGATACGCAGTATTTT,CASRARAAATDTQYF
few,TRBV4-1,TRBJ1-1,NA,TGCGCCAGCAGCCAAGAATTCATTAACACTGAAGCTTTCTTT,CASSQEFINTEAFF
NA,TRBV2,TRBJ2-7,NA,TGTGCCAGCAGTATTACCTACGAGCAGTACTTC,CASSITYEQYF
NA,TRBV10-3,TRBJ1-6,NA,TGTGCCATCAGTGGGGGTTATAATTCACCCCTCCACTTT,CAISGGYNSPLHF
NA,TRBV9,TRBJ2-7,TRBD1,TGTGCCAGCAGCGCCCACTGGGACAGCTCTTACGAGCAGTACTTC,CASSAHWDSSYEQYF
NA,TRBV7-2,TRBJ2-5,TRBD2,TGTGCCCTCCTCGAGCGGGGAAAAGAGACCCAGTACTTC,CALLERGKETQYF
NA,TRBV7-2,TRBJ2-5,NA,TGTGCCAGCAGCTTAAAAAACCGGGACCTCCCCCCCCAGTACTTC,CASSLKNRDLPPQYF
NA,TRBV5-5,TRBJ2-1,TRBD2,TGTGCCAGCAGCCTGACTAGCGGGAGGGGTAATGAGCAGTTCTTC,CASSLTSGRGNEQFF
NA,TRBV29-1,TRBJ2-3,NA,TGCAGCGTTATAATGACTCAGGACCCGCAGTATTTT,CSVIMTQDPQYF
few,TRBV7-2,TRBJ2-5,TRBD2,TGTGCCAGCACGCCTTGGCGGGGGGACCTAGAGACCCAGTACTTC,CASTPWRGDLETQYF
NA,TRBV5-1,TRBJ1-2,NA,TGCGCCAGCAGCTTGACCCACAGCCGCTATGGCTACACCTTC,CASSLTHSRYGYTF
NA,TRBV4-1,TRBJ2-3,TRBD2,TGCGCCAGCAGCCATTACTCCGGGACTAGCGTAGATACGCAGTATTTT,CASSHYSGTSVDTQYF
NA,TRBV4-1,TRBJ1-5,NA,TGCGCCAGCAGTGCAAGGGGCGTCAATCAGCCCCAGCATTTT,CASSARGVNQPQHF
few,TRBV11-3,TRBJ2-2,TRBD2,TGTGCCAGCAGCTTAGGCCTAGCGGCCACCGGGGAGCTGTTTTTT,CASSLGLAATGELFF
NA,TRBV18,TRBJ1-1,NA,TGTGCCAGCTCACCAATACAGACTGAAGCTTTCTTT,CASSPIQTEAFF
few,TRBV16,TRBJ2-7,NA,TGTGCCAGCAGCCTCACCCCGAGGGACAAGATCTCCTACGAGCAGTACTTC,CASSLTPRDKISYEQYF
NA,TRBV29-1,TRBJ2-2,NA,TGCAGCGCCCTACCCGGGGTCCACGGGGAGCTGTTTTTT,CSALPGVHGELFF
few,TRBV18,TRBJ1-1,TRBD1,TGTGCCAGCTCACCTGAGCAGGGGGCGCACACTGAAGCTTTCTTT,CASSPEQGAHTEAFF
NA,TRBV7-2,TRBJ2-3,TRBD1,TGTGCCAGCAGCCTAAGACCCCCGGGACAGGGGGCGCAAGATACGCAGTATTTT,CASSLRPPGQGAQDTQYF